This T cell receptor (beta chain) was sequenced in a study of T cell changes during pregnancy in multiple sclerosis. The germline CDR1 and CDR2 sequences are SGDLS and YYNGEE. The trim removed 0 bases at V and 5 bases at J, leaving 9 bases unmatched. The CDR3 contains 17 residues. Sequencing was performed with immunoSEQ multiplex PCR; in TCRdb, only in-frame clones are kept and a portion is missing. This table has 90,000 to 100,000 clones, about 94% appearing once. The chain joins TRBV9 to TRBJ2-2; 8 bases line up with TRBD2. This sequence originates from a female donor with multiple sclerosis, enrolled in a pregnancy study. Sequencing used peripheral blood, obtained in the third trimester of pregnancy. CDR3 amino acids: CASSVDLWTGGTGELFF. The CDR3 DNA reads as TGTGCCAGCAGCGTAGACCTCTGGACGGGAGGGACCGGGGAGCTGTTTTTT.